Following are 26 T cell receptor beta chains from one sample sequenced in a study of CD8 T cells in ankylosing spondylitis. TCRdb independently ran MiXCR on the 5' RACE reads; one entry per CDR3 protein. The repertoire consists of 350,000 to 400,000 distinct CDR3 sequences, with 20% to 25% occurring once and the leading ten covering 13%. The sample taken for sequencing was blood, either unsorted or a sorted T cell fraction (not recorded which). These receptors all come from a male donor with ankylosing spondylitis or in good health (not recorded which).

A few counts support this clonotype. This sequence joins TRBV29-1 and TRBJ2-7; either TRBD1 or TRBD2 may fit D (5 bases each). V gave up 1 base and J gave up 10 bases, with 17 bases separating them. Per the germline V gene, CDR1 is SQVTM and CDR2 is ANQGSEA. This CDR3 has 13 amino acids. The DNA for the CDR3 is TGCAGCGTTGAAGTTCGGGACCCGGGCGAACAGTACTTC. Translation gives CSVEVRDPGEQYF.

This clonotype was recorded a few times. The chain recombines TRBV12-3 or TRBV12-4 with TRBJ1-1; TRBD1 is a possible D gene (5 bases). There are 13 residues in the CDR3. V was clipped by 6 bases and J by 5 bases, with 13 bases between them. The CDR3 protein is CASSPGLRTEAFF. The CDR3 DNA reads TGTGCCAGCAGCCCAGGGTTGCGAACTGAAGCTTTCTTT.

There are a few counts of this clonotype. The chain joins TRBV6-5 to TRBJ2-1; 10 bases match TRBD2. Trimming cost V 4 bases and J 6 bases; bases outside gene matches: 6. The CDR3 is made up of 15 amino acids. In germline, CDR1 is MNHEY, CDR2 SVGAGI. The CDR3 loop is CASSLAGGLVNEQFF. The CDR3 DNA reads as TGTGCCAGCAGTTTAGCGGGGGGCCTGGTCAATGAGCAGTTCTTC.

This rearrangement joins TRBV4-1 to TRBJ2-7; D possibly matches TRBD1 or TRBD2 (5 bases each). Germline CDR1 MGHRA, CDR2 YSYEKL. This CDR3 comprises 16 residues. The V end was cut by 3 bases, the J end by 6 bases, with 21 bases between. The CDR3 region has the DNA TGCGCCAGCAGCCAGGACCCGTGGGGGAATGGTTTCGAGCAGTACTTC. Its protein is CASSQDPWGNGFEQYF.

Here the CDR3 DNA reads TGCGCCAGCAGCCAAGATGAGGGACAGGGTTCATACGAGCAGTACTTC. Translating gives CASSQDEGQGSYEQYF. V usage is TRBV4-1 and J usage is TRBJ2-7; 9 bases are shared with TRBD1. The ends lost 0 bases at V and 4 bases at J; junction bases unmatched: 7. The CDR3 contains 16 residues. Germline CDR1 and CDR2: MGHRA and YSYEKL.

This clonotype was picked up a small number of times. CDR3 DNA sequence: TGCGCCAGCAGCCAAGGCGGTGTAGGGATTTATTCCGAGCAGTACTTC. Amino acids: CASSQGGVGIYSEQYF. This sequence joins TRBV4-1 and TRBJ2-7; D remains unclear. CDR1 MGHRA and CDR2 YSYEKL come from the germline V gene. The CDR3 has 16 amino acids. Trimming took 1 base from V and 6 from J, leaving 19 bases between them.

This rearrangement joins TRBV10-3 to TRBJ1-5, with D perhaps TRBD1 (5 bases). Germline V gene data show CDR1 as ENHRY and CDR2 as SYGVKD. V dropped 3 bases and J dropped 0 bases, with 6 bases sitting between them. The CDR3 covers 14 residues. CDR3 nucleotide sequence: TGTGCCATCAGTGAAGGGGTTAGCAATCAGCCCCAGCATTTT. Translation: CAISEGVSNQPQHF.

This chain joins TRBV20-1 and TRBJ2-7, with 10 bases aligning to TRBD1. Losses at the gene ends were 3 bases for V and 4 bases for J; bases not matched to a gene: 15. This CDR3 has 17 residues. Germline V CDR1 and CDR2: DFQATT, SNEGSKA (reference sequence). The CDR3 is CSASLSSPRTGGYEQYF. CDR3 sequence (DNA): TGCAGTGCTAGCCTATCCAGCCCTAGGACAGGGGGTTACGAGCAGTACTTC.

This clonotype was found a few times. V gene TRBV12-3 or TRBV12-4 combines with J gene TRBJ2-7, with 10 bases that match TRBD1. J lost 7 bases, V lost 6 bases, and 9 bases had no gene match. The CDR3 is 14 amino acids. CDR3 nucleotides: TGTGCCAGCAGCAAGGGACAGGGGAGCTTGGAGCAGTACTTC. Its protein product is CASSKGQGSLEQYF.

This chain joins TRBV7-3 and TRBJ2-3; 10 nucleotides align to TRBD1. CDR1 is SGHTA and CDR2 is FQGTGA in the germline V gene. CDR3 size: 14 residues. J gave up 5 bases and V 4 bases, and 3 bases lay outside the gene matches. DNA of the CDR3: TGTGCCAGCAGCTCTGGACAGGGGGGAGATACGCAGTATTTT. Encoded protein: CASSSGQGGDTQYF.

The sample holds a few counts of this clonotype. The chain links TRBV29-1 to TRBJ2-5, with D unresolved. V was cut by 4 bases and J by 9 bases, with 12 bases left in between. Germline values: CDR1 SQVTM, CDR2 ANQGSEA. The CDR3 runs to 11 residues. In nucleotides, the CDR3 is TGCAGCGTTGTTGTCGAGTCGGCCCAGTACTTC. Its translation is CSVVVESAQYF.

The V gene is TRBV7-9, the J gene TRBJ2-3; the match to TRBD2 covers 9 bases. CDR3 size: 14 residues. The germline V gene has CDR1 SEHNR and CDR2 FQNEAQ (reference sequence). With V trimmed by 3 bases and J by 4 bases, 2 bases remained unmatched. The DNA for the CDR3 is TGTGCCAGCAGCTTGGCTAGCGGGGCAGATACGCAGTATTTT. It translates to CASSLASGADTQYF.

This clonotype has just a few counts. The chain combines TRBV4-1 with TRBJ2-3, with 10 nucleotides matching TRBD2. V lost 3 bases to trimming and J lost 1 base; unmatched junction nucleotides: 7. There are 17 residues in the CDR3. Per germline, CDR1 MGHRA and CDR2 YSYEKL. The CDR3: CASSQFASGGGTDTQYF. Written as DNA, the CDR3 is TGCGCCAGCAGCCAGTTTGCTAGCGGGGGAGGCACAGATACGCAGTATTTT.

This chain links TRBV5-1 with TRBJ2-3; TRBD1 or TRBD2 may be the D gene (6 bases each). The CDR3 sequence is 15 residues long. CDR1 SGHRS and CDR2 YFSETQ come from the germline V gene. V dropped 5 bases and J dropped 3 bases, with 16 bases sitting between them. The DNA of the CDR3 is TGCGCCAGCAGGCTAAAGGGGGGAGAGACAGATACGCAGTATTTT. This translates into CASRLKGGETDTQYF.

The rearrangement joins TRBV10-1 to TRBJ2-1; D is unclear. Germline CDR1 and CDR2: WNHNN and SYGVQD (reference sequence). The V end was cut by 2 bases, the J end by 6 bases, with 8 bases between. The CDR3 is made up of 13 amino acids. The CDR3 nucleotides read TGCGCCAGCAGTGAGGGCGTTGGCAATGAGCAGTTCTTC. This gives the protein CASSEGVGNEQFF.

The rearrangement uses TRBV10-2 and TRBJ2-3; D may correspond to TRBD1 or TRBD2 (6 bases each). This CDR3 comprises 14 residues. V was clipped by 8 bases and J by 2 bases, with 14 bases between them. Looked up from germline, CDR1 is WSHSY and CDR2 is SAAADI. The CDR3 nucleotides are TGCGCCAGCGAGGGGGGCGCGAACACAGATACGCAGTATTTT. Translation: CASEGGANTDTQYF.

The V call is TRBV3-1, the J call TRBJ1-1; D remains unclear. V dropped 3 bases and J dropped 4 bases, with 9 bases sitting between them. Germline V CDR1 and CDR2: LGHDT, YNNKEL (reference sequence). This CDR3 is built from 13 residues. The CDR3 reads CASSQYLGTEAFF. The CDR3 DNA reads TGTGCCAGCAGCCAGTACTTAGGCACTGAAGCTTTCTTT.

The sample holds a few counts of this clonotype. The CDR3 nucleotides are TGTGCCAGCAGTTTAAGGGACATCTCCTACGAGCAGTACTTC. This translates into CASSLRDISYEQYF. This chain joins TRBV28 and TRBJ2-7, with D possibly TRBD1 on 6 matching bases. In germline, CDR1 is MDHEN, CDR2 SYDVKM. V was clipped by 2 bases and J by 0 bases, with 8 bases between them. The CDR3 extends over 14 amino acids.

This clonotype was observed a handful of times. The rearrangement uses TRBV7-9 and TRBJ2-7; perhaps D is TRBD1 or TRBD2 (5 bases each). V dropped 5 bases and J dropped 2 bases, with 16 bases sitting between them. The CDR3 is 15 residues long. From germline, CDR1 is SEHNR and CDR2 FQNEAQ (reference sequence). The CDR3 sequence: CASSPAGTGPYEQYF. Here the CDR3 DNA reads TGTGCCAGCAGCCCTGCCGGGACGGGGCCCTACGAGCAGTACTTC.

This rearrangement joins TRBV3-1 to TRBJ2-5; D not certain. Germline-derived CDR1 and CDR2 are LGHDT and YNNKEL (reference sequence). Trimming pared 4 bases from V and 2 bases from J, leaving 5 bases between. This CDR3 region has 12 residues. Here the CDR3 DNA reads TGTGCCAGCAGCCGAGCGCAAGAGACCCAGTACTTC. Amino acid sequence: CASSRAQETQYF.

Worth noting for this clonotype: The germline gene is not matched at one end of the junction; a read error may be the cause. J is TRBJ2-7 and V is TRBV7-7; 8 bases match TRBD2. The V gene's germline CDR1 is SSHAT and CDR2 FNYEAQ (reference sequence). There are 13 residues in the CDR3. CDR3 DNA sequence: TGTGCTAGCAGCTTCAGCGGGGGAGGCGAGCAGTACTTC. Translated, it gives CASSFSGGGEQYF.

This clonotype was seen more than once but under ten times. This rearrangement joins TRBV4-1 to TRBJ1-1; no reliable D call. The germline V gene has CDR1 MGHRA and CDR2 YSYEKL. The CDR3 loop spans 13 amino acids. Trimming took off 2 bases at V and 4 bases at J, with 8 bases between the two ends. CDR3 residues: CASSQPMGTEAFF. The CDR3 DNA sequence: TGCGCCAGCAGCCAACCTATGGGCACTGAAGCTTTCTTT.

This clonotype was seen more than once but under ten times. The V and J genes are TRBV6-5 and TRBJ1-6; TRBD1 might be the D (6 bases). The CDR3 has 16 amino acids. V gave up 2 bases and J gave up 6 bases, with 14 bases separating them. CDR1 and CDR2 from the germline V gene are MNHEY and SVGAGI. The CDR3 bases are TGTGCCAGCAGTTACCGGGGTAAAGGGGGTAATTCACCCCTCCACTTT. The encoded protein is CASSYRGKGGNSPLHF.

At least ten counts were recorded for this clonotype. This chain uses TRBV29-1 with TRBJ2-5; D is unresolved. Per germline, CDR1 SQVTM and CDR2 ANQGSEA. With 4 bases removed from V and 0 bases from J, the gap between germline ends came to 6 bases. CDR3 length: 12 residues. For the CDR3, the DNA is TGCAGCGTTGTTCGGGACCAAGAGACCCAGTACTTC. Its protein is CSVVRDQETQYF.

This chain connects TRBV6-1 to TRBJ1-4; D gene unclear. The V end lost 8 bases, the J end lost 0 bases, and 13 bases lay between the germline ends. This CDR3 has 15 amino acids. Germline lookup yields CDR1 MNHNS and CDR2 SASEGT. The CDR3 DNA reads TGTGCCAGCCGTACAGAACCTGCAACTAATGAAAAACTGTTTTTT. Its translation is CASRTEPATNEKLFF.

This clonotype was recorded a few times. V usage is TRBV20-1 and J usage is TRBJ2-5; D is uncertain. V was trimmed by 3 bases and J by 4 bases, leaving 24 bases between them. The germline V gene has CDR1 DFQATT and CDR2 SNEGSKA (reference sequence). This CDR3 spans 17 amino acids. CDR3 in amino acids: CSASDPFIGRDGETQYF. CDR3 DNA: TGCAGTGCTAGTGACCCCTTCATCGGTAGGGATGGAGAGACCCAGTACTTC.